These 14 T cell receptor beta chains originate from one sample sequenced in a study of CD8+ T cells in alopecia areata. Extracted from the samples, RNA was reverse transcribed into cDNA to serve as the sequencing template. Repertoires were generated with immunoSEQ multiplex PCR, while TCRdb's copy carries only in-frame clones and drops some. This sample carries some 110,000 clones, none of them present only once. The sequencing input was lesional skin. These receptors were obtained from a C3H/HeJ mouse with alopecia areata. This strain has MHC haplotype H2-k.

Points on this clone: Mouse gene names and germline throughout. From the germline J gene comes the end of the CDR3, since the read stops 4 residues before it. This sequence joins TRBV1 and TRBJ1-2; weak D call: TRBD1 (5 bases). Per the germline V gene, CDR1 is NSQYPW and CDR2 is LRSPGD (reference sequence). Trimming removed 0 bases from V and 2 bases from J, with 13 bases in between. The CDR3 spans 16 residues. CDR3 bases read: TGCACCTGCAGTGCAGATCGGACAATTTATAACTCC. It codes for CTCSADRTIYNS. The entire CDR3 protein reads CTCSADRTIYNSDYTF.

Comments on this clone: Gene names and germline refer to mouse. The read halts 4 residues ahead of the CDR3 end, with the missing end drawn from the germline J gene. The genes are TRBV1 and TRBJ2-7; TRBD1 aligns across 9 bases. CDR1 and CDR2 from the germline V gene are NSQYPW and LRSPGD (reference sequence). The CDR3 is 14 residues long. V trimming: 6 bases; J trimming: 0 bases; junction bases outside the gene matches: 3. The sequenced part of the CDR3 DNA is TGCACCTGCAGGACAGGGGGGAACTCCTAT. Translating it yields CTCRTGGNSY. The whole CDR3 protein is CTCRTGGNSYEQYF.

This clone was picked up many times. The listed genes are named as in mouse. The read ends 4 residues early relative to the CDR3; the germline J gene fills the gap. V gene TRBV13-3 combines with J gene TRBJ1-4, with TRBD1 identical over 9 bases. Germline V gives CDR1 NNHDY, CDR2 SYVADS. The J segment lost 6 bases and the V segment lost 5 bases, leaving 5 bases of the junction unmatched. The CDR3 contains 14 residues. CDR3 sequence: CASSPGQGDERLFF. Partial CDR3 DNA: TGTGCCAGCAGCCCGGGACAGGGTGACGAA.

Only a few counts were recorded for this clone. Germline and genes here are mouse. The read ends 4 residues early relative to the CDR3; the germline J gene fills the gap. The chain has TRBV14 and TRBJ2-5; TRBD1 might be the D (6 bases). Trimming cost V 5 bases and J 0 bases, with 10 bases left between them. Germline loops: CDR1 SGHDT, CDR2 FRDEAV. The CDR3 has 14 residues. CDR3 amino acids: CASSRDNNQDTQYF. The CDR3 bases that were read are TGTGCCAGCAGCCGGGACAACAACCAAGAC.

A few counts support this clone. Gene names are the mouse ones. The CDR3 sequence: CASSMIGGAYAEQFF. The CDR3 DNA, read in part, is TGTGCCAGCAGTATGATCGGGGGGGCCTATGCT. J is TRBJ2-1 and V is TRBV19; 8 positions agree with TRBD2. The read ends 4 residues shy of where the CDR3 ends; the end is completed using the germline J gene. The germline V gene has CDR1 FNHDT and CDR2 SITEND (reference sequence). The CDR3 loop spans 15 amino acids. V lost 2 bases to trimming and J lost 3 bases; unmatched junction nucleotides: 4.

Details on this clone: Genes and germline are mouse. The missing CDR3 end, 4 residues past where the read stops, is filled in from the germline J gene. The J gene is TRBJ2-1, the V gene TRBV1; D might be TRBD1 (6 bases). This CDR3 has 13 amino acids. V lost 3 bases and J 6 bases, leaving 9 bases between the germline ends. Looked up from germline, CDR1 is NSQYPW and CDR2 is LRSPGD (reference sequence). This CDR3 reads CTCSAQQGAEQFF. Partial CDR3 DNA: TGCACCTGCAGTGCCCAACAGGGTGCT.

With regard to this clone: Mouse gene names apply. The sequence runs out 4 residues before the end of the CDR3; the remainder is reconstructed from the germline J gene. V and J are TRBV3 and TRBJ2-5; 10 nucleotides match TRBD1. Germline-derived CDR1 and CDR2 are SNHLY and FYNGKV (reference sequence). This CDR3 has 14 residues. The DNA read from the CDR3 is TGTGCCAGCAGCTTAGGGGACAGGGGAGAC. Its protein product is CASSLGDRGD. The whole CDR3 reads CASSLGDRGDTQYF.

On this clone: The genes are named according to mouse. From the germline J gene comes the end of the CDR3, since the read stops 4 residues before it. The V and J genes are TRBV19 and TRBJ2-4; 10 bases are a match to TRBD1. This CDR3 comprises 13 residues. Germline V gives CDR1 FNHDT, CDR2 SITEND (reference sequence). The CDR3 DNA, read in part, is TGTGCCAGCAGGGACAGGGGGGAAAAC. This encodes CASRDRGEN. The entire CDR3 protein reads CASRDRGENTLYF.

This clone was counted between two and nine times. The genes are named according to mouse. Incomplete CDR3 DNA: TGTGCCAGCAGTATAGAACTGGGGGGGCGCGATGCAGAA. Encoded protein: CASSIELGGRDAE. The entire CDR3 is CASSIELGGRDAETLYF. The V gene is TRBV19, the J gene TRBJ2-3; 11 nucleotides agree with TRBD2. The CDR3 end falls 4 residues outside the read, so it is completed with the germline J gene. V dropped 0 bases and J dropped 2; count of bases not matched to a gene: 5. CDR3 length: 17 residues. Germline CDR1 is FNHDT and CDR2 is SITEND (reference sequence). The whole variable domain, remainder taken from reference TRBV19 and TRBJ2-3, is GGIITQTPKFLIGQEGQKLTLKCQQNFNHDTMYWYRQDSGKGLRLIYYSITENDLQKGDLSEGYDASREKKSSFSLTVTSAQKNEMAVFLCASSIELGGRDAETLYFGSGTRLTVL.

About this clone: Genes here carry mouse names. Partial CDR3 DNA: TGTGCCAGCAGTGTGGGACAACAATAT. This gives the protein CASSVGQQY. The whole CDR3 is CASSVGQQYEQYF. The chain links TRBV13-3 to TRBJ2-7, with D possibly TRBD1 on 6 matching bases. The read ends 4 residues shy of where the CDR3 ends; the end is completed using the germline J gene. The CDR3 is made up of 13 amino acids. Germline CDR1 NNHDY, CDR2 SYVADS.

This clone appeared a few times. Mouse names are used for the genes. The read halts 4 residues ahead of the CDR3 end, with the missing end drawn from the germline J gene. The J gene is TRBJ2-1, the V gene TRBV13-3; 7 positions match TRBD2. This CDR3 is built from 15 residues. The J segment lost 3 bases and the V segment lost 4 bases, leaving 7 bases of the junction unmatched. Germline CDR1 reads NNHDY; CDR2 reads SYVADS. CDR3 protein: CASSPLTGTYAEQFF. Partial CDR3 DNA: TGTGCCAGCAGTCCCCTGACTGGGACCTATGCT.

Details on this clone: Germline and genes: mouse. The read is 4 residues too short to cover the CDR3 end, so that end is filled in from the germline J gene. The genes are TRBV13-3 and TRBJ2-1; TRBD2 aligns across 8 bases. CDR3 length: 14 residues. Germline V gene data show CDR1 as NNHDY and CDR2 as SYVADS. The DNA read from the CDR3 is TGTGCCAGCAGTGGTAGGGGGGGGCGGGCT. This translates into CASSGRGGRA. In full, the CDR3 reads CASSGRGGRAEQFF.

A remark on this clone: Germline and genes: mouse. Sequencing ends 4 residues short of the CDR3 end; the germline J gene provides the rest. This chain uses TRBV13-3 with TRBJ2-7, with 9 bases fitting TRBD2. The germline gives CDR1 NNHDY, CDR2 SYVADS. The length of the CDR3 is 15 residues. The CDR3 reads CASSDANWGAYEQYF. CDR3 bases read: TGTGCCAGCAGTGATGCGAACTGGGGGGCATAT.

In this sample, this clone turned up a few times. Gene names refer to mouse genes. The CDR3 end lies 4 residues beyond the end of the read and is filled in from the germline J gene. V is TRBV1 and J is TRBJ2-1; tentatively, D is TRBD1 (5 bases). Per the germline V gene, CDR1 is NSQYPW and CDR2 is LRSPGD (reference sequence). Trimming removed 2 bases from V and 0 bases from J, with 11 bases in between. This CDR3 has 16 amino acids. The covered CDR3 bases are TGCACCTGCAGTGCAATGAAGGGGATTAACTATGCT. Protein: CTCSAMKGINYA. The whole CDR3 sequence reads CTCSAMKGINYAEQFF.